This T cell receptor beta chain originates from a study of blood T cell repertoires in COVID-19. On the study more broadly: COVID-19 samples collected from the United States, Italy and Spain covered acute and convalescent phases.

The V end was cut by 1 base, the J end by 6 bases, with 19 bases between. Germline V gene data show CDR1 as SGHRS and CDR2 as YFSETQ. This CDR3 spans 16 amino acids. Assignments of participants to cohorts depended upon their own reported clinical history. Two negative PCRs, clearance, or symptom resolution were required of recovered Cohort 3 donors. Profiled with immunoSEQ multiplex PCR; TCRdb holds only in-frame clones, not every one. The profile shows 150,000 or so clones, 60% to 80% of them singletons. The chain joins TRBV5-1 to TRBJ1-1, with D possibly TRBD1 on 5 matching bases. The sequenced sample consisted of PBMCs or T cells enriched from blood (not recorded which). The receptor comes from a woman aged 45-65 years who had recovered from COVID-19. The CDR3 reads CASSLMVDTLEAEAFF. The CDR3 nucleotides read TGCGCCAGCAGCTTGATGGTGGACACCTTAGAAGCTGAAGCTTTCTTT. Complete variable domain (other parts from reference TRBV5-1 and TRBJ1-1): KAGVTQTPRYLIKTRGQQVTLSCSPISGHRSVSWYQQTPGQGLQFLFEYFSETQRNKGNFPGRFSGRQFSNSRSEMNVSTLELGDSALYLCASSLMVDTLEAEAFFGQGTRLTVV.